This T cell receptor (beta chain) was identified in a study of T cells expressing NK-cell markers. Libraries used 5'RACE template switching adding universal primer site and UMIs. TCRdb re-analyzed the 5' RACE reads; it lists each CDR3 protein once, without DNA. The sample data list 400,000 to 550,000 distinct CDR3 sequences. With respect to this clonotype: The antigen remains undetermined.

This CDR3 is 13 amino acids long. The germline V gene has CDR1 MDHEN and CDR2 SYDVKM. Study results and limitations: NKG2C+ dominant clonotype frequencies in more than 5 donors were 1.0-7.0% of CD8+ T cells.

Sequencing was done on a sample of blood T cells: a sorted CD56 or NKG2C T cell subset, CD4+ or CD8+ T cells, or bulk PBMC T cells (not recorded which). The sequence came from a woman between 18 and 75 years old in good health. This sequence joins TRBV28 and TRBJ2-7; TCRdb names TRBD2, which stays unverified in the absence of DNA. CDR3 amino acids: CASLSPEGYEQYF.